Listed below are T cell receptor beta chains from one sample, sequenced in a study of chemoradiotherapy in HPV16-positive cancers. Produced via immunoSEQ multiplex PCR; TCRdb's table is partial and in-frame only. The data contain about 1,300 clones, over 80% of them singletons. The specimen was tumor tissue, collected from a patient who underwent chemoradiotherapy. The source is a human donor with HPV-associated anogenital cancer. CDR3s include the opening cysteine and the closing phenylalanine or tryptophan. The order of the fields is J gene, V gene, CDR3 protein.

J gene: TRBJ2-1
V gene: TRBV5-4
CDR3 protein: CASSPQRGGSYNEQFF

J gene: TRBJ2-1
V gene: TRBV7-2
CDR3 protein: CASSYSTGDRNEQFF

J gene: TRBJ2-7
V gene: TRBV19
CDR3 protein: CASHSTNSYEQYF

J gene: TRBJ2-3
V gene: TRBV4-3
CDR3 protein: CASSQLAGPSSTDTQYF

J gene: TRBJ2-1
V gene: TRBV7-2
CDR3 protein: CASSPQAGGYNEQFF

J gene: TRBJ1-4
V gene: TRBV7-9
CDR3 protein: CASSPSLGGNEKLFF

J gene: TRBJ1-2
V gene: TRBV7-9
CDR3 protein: CASSSGYGYTF

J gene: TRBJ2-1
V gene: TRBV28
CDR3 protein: CASTEPGQGLREQFF

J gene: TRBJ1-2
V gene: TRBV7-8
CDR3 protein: CASSPAGPGQAFRGYTF

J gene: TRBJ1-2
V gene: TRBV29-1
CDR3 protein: CSVDRDSNYGYTF

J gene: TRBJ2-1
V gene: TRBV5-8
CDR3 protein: CASSLESPQDLEQFF

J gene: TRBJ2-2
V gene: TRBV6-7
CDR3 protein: CASSLGLAGDTGELFF

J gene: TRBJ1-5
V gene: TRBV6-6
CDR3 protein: CASSYPQGAADQPQHF

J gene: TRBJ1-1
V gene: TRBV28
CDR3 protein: CASSLPGTGWPEAFF

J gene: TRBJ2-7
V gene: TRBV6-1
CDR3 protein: CASSEDISGAYEQYF

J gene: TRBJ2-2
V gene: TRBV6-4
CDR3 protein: CASSLRQETGELFF

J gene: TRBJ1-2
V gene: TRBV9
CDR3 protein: CASTGSGKDGYTF

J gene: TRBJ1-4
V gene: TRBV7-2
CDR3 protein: CASSFVSPNEKLFF

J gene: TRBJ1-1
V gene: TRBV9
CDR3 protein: CASSSETGANTEAFF

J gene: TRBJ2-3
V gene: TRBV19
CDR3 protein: CASSASGASGADTQYF

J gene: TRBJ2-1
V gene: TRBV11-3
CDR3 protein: CASSGNDRNEQFF

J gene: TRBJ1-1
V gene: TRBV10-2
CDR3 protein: CASSEPLRKGEAFF

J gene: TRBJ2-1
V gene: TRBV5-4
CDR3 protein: CAYFVQGPHNEQFF

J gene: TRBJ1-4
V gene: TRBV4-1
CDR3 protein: CASSQVWQGAEKLFF